This T cell receptor beta chain was sequenced for a study of blood T cell repertoires in COVID-19. Study-wide background: Sites in the United States, Italy and Spain provided acute and convalescent COVID-19 samples.

This CDR3 is built from 15 residues. The V and J ends lost 4 bases and 1 base, in that order; junction bases with no gene match: 5. Germline V gene data show CDR1 as LNHDA and CDR2 as SQIVND (reference sequence). As handled by the study authors: The assay estimated nucleated cells by amplifying reference gene primers. Generated by immunoSEQ multiplex PCR, the TCRdb table keeps only in-frame clones and is missing some. For V, J and clone size, that table is used; D and trimming come from the DNA. The sample shows about 26,000 clones, about four fifths of them seen only once. The chain combines TRBV19 with TRBJ1-1; 8 bases are shared with TRBD1. The sequenced sample consisted of peripheral blood. This receptor was taken from a human donor in a cohort sampled during active COVID-19. DNA of the CDR3: TGTGCCAGTAGTAGGCTTCAGGGGGCGAACACTGAAGCTTTCTTT. This translates into CASSRLQGANTEAFF.